These T cell receptor beta chains were read from a single sample in a study of blood T cell repertoires in COVID-19. Measured with immunoSEQ multiplex PCR; TCRdb has only the in-frame clones, and not every one. The sample holds 220,000 or so clones, about four fifths seen once. The sequencing input was PBMCs or T cells enriched from blood (not recorded which). These receptors came from a woman in her thirties or forties who had recovered from COVID-19. Each CDR3 is given with its conserved first and last residue. Fields, in order: clone size, V gene, D gene, J gene, CDR3 DNA, CDR3 protein. A D gene is named only where the DNA matches it firmly. Clone size, where shown, is once, few, many, or a class for clones that have expanded.

clone size: few; V gene: TRBV28; D gene: -; J gene: TRBJ2-5; CDR3 DNA: TGTGCCAGCAGCCCAGGGCCGGGGACCCAGTACTTC; CDR3 protein: CASSPGPGTQYF
clone size: once; V gene: TRBV19; D gene: TRBD1; J gene: TRBJ1-6; CDR3 DNA: TGTGCCTCCCGACAGGGGAATTCACCCCTCCACTTT; CDR3 protein: CASRQGNSPLHF
clone size: once; V gene: TRBV24-1; D gene: -; J gene: TRBJ2-2; CDR3 DNA: TGTGCCACCAGTGATTTGCAAGCAGGCCCGAACACCGGGGAGCTGTTTTTT; CDR3 protein: CATSDLQAGPNTGELFF
clone size: -; V gene: TRBV6-6; D gene: -; J gene: TRBJ1-6; CDR3 DNA: TGTGCCACCGGGTTGTCACCCCTCCACTTT; CDR3 protein: CATGLSPLHF
clone size: -; V gene: TRBV7-9; D gene: TRBD2; J gene: TRBJ2-1; CDR3 DNA: TGTGCCAGCAGCCCCCCTGGACTAGCGGGAACCTACAATGAGCAGTTCTTC; CDR3 protein: CASSPPGLAGTYNEQFF
clone size: -; V gene: TRBV7-2; D gene: TRBD1; J gene: TRBJ2-2; CDR3 DNA: TGTGCCAGCAGCTTACAGGGGGCGCTAACCGGGGAGCTGTTTTTT; CDR3 protein: CASSLQGALTGELFF
clone size: few; V gene: TRBV11-2; D gene: -; J gene: TRBJ1-1; CDR3 DNA: TGTGCCAGCAGCTTGGGACTGGGGAATGAAGCTTTCTTT; CDR3 protein: CASSLGLGNEAFF
clone size: -; V gene: TRBV9; D gene: -; J gene: TRBJ1-4; CDR3 DNA: TGTGCCAGCAGCGCCGGAGGGGCGCTTGGTGAAAAACTGTTTTTT; CDR3 protein: CASSAGGALGEKLFF
clone size: -; V gene: TRBV28; D gene: TRBD1; J gene: TRBJ1-2; CDR3 DNA: TGTGCCAGCAGATACTATGGGACAGGAGCGAGAGGCTACACCTTC; CDR3 protein: CASRYYGTGARGYTF
clone size: -; V gene: TRBV28; D gene: -; J gene: TRBJ1-2; CDR3 DNA: TGTGCCAGCAGTAACAAACCCACAGCTCATGGCTACACCTTC; CDR3 protein: CASSNKPTAHGYTF
clone size: -; V gene: TRBV7-9; D gene: -; J gene: TRBJ2-3; CDR3 DNA: TGTGCCAGCAGCTTTGAATCTTACAGGGTAGATACGCAGTATTTT; CDR3 protein: CASSFESYRVDTQYF
clone size: -; V gene: TRBV28; D gene: -; J gene: TRBJ1-1; CDR3 DNA: TGTGCCAGCAGTGACCTACAGGCCTTGCCTGAAGCTTTCTTT; CDR3 protein: CASSDLQALPEAFF
clone size: -; V gene: TRBV20-1; D gene: -; J gene: TRBJ1-4; CDR3 DNA: TGCAGTGCTAGAATCGTTGAAAAACTGTTTTTT; CDR3 protein: CSARIVEKLFF
clone size: once; V gene: TRBV27; D gene: -; J gene: TRBJ2-7; CDR3 DNA: TGTGCCAGCAGTCAGGGACTCTACTACGAGCAGTACTTC; CDR3 protein: CASSQGLYYEQYF
clone size: -; V gene: TRBV6-5; D gene: -; J gene: TRBJ1-1; CDR3 DNA: TGTGCCAGCAGATATATAAGGACAGCGAACACTGAAGCTTTCTTT; CDR3 protein: CASRYIRTANTEAFF
clone size: few; V gene: TRBV28; D gene: TRBD1; J gene: TRBJ2-7; CDR3 DNA: TGTGCCAGCAGTCGCGACAGGGCCTACGAGCAGTACTTC; CDR3 protein: CASSRDRAYEQYF
clone size: -; V gene: TRBV11-3; D gene: -; J gene: TRBJ2-6; CDR3 DNA: TGTGCCAGCAGCCCCGGACTGAACAACGTCCTGACTTTC; CDR3 protein: CASSPGLNNVLTF
clone size: -; V gene: TRBV28; D gene: -; J gene: TRBJ1-2; CDR3 DNA: TGTGCCAGCAGCCGACCCCGGACGGACACCGCTAACTATGGCTACACCTTC; CDR3 protein: CASSRPRTDTANYGYTF
clone size: -; V gene: TRBV19; D gene: TRBD1; J gene: TRBJ1-2; CDR3 DNA: TGTGCCAGTCGGGCCGGGACAGGGCCTAACTATGGCTACACCTTC; CDR3 protein: CASRAGTGPNYGYTF
clone size: -; V gene: TRBV5-1; D gene: -; J gene: TRBJ2-2; CDR3 DNA: TGCGCCAGCAGCATTGGGACTGTACGAATAGGTGGGGAGCTGTTTTTT; CDR3 protein: CASSIGTVRIGGELFF
clone size: -; V gene: TRBV10-3; D gene: TRBD1; J gene: TRBJ1-2; CDR3 DNA: TGTGCCATCAGTGAGTTTGGACAGGGGTATGGCTACACCTTC; CDR3 protein: CAISEFGQGYGYTF
clone size: once; V gene: TRBV19; D gene: -; J gene: TRBJ1-2; CDR3 DNA: TGTGCCAGTAGTATGGGCCCAGCCCACTATGGCTACACCTTC; CDR3 protein: CASSMGPAHYGYTF
clone size: -; V gene: TRBV24-1; D gene: -; J gene: TRBJ1-5; CDR3 DNA: TGTGCCACCTCGGGACAAAATAGCAATCAGCCCCAGCATTTT; CDR3 protein: CATSGQNSNQPQHF
clone size: -; V gene: TRBV6-1; D gene: -; J gene: TRBJ1-3; CDR3 DNA: TGTGCCAGCAGTGAAGCACCAGGGGATTCCGGAAACACCATATATTTT; CDR3 protein: CASSEAPGDSGNTIYF
clone size: -; V gene: TRBV6-5; D gene: TRBD1; J gene: TRBJ2-5; CDR3 DNA: TGTGCCAGCAGGGACGACAGGGGGCGTGAGGGGACCCAGTACTTC; CDR3 protein: CASRDDRGREGTQYF
clone size: -; V gene: TRBV18; D gene: TRBD2; J gene: TRBJ2-3; CDR3 DNA: TGTGCCAGCTCACAACGACTAGCGGGAGCAGATACGCAGTATTTT; CDR3 protein: CASSQRLAGADTQYF
clone size: once; V gene: TRBV25-1; D gene: -; J gene: TRBJ1-2; CDR3 DNA: TGTGCCAGCAGTGGGGGAGGCGGCTACACCTTC; CDR3 protein: CASSGGGGYTF
clone size: -; V gene: TRBV28; D gene: TRBD1; J gene: TRBJ1-3; CDR3 DNA: TGTGCCAGCAGCATTACGACAGGGACTGGAAACACCATATATTTT; CDR3 protein: CASSITTGTGNTIYF
clone size: -; V gene: TRBV5-4; D gene: -; J gene: TRBJ1-4; CDR3 DNA: TGTGCCAGCAGCTTGAAAGCGGCTAATGAAAAACTGTTTTTT; CDR3 protein: CASSLKAANEKLFF
clone size: -; V gene: TRBV18; D gene: -; J gene: TRBJ2-3; CDR3 DNA: TGTGCCAGCTCACCACGAGACTCGAAAGATACGCAGTATTTT; CDR3 protein: CASSPRDSKDTQYF
clone size: -; V gene: TRBV13; D gene: -; J gene: TRBJ1-2; CDR3 DNA: TGTGCCAGCAGCTCCACACAGGGAGGGTATGGCTACACCTTC; CDR3 protein: CASSSTQGGYGYTF
clone size: -; V gene: TRBV29-1; D gene: -; J gene: TRBJ1-1; CDR3 DNA: TGCAGCGGATGGGGCAGGATGAACACTGAAGCTTTCTTT; CDR3 protein: CSGWGRMNTEAFF
clone size: -; V gene: TRBV6-5; D gene: TRBD2; J gene: TRBJ2-2; CDR3 DNA: TGTGCCAGCAGTCCACGGGCGGCGGGGGCCGGGGAGCTGTTTTTT; CDR3 protein: CASSPRAAGAGELFF
clone size: -; V gene: TRBV6-5; D gene: TRBD2; J gene: TRBJ2-3; CDR3 DNA: TGTGCCAGCGAAAGTAGCGGGGCCGGAGATACGCAGTATTTT; CDR3 protein: CASESSGAGDTQYF
clone size: -; V gene: TRBV5-4; D gene: -; J gene: TRBJ2-7; CDR3 DNA: TGTGCCAGCAGCTTGACGGGGAGCTCCTACGAGCAGTACTTC; CDR3 protein: CASSLTGSSYEQYF
clone size: few; V gene: TRBV30; D gene: -; J gene: TRBJ2-7; CDR3 DNA: TGTGCCTGGAGTGTTATAGCCCAGGGTAACTACGAGCAGTACTTC; CDR3 protein: CAWSVIAQGNYEQYF